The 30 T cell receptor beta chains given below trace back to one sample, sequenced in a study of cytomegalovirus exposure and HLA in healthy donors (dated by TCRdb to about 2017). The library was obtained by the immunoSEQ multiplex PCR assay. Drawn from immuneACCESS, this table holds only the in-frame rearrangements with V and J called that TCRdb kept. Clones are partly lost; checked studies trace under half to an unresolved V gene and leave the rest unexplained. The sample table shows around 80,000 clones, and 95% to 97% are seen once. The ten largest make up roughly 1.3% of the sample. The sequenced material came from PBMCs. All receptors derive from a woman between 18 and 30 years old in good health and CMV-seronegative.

CDR3 nucleotides: TGCGCCAGCAGCCACACAGATAGACAGGGGTGGCCGGGCGGCTACACCTTC. Translated: CASSHTDRQGWPGGYTF. The chain employs TRBV4-1 and TRBJ1-2; 8 nucleotides align to TRBD1. The CDR3 length is 17 residues. J was trimmed by 8 bases and V by 3 bases; bases with no gene match: 17. Germline CDR1 MGHRA, CDR2 YSYEKL.

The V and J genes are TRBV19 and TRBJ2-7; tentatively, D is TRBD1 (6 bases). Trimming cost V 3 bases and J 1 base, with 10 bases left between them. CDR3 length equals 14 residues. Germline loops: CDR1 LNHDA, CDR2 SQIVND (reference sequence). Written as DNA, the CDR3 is TGTGCCAGTAGTATCAACAGGGTTTCCTACGAGCAGTACTTC. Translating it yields CASSINRVSYEQYF. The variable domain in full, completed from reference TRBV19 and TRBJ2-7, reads DGGITQSPKYLFRKEGQNVTLSCEQNLNHDAMYWYRQDPGQGLRLIYYSQIVNDFQKGDIAEGYSVSREKKESFPLTVTSAQKNPTAFYLCASSINRVSYEQYFGPGTRLTVT.

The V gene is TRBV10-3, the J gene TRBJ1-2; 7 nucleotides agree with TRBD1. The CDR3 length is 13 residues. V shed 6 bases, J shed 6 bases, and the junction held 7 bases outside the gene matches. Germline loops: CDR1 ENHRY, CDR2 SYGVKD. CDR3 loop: CAISSGTEDGYTF. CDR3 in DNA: TGTGCCATCAGCTCCGGGACAGAAGATGGCTACACCTTC.

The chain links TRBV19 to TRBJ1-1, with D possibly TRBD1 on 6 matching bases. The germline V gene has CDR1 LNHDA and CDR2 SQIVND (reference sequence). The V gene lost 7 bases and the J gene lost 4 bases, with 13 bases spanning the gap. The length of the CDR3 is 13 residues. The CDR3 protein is CASTDRIGTEAFF. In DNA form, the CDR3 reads TGTGCCAGTACGGACAGAATAGGCACTGAAGCTTTCTTT.

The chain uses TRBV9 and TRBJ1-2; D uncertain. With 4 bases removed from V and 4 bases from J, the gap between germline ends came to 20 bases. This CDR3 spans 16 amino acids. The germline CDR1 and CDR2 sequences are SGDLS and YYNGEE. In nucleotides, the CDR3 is TGTGCCAGCAGCAACGTAGCGGAGGCTCCCGGCTATGGCTACACCTTC. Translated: CASSNVAEAPGYGYTF.

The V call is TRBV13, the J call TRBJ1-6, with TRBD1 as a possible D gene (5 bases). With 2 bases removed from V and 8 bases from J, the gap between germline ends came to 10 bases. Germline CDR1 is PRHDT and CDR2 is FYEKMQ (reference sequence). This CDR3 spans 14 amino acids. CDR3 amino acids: CASSLRGLDSPLHF. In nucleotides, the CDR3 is TGTGCCAGCAGCTTAAGGGGTCTGGATTCACCCCTCCACTTT.

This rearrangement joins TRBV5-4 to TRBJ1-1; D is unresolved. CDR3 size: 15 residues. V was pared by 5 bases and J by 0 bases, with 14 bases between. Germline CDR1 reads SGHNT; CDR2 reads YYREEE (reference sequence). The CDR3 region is CASRADFGMNTEAFF. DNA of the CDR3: TGTGCCAGCAGGGCGGATTTCGGGATGAACACTGAAGCTTTCTTT.

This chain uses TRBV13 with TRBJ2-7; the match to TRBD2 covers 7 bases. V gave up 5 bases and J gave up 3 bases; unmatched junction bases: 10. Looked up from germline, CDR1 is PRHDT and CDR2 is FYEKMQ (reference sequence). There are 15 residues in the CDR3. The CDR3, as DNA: TGTGCCAGCAGCAACCTAGCGGAGAGGCACTACGAGCAGTACTTC. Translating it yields CASSNLAERHYEQYF.

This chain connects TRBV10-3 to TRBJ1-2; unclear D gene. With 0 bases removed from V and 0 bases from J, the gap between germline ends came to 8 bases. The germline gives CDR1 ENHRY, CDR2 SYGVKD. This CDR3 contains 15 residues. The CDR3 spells CAISESSTTNYGYTF. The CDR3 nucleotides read TGTGCCATCAGTGAGTCATCGACAACTAACTATGGCTACACCTTC.

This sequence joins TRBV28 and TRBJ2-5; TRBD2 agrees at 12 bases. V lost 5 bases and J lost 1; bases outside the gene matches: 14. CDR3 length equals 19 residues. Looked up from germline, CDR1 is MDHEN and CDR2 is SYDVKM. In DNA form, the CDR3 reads TGTGCCAGCAGTACCATCGGGACTAGCGGGCCCGTTGGCCAAGAGACCCAGTACTTC. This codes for CASSTIGTSGPVGQETQYF. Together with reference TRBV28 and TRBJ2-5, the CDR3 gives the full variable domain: DVKVTQSSRYLVKRTGEKVFLECVQDMDHENMFWYRQDPGLGLRLIYFSYDVKMKEKGDIPEGYSVSREKKERFSLILESASTNQTSMYLCASSTIGTSGPVGQETQYFGPGTRLLVL.

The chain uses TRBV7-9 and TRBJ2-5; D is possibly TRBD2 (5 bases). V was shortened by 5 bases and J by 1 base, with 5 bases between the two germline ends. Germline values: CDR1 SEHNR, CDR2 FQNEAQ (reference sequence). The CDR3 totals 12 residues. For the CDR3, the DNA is TGTGCCAGCAGCACTAGCCAAGAGACCCAGTACTTC. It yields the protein CASSTSQETQYF.

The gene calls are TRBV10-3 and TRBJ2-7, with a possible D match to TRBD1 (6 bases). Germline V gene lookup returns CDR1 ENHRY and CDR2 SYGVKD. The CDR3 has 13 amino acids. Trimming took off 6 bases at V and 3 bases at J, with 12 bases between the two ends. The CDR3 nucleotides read TGTGCCATCAGACATGGACAGAACTACGAGCAGTACTTC. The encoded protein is CAIRHGQNYEQYF.

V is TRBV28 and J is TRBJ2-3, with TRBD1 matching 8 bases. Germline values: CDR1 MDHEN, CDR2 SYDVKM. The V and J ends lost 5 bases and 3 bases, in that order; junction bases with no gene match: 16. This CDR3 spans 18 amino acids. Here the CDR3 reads CASSLSGWQGARTDTQYF. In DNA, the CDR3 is TGTGCCAGCAGTCTTTCAGGCTGGCAGGGGGCCAGGACAGATACGCAGTATTTT.

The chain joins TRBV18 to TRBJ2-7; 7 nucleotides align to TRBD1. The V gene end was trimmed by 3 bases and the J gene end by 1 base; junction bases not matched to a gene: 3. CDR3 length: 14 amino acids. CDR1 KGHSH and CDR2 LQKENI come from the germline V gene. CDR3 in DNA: TGTGCCAGCTCACCCCGGGACAGTTCCTACGAGCAGTACTTC. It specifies CASSPRDSSYEQYF. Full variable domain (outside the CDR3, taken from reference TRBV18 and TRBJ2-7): NAGVMQNPRHLVRRRGQEARLRCSPMKGHSHVYWYRQLPEEGLKFMVYLQKENIIDESGMPKERFSAEFPKEGPSILRIQQVVRGDSAAYFCASSPRDSSYEQYFGPGTRLTVT.

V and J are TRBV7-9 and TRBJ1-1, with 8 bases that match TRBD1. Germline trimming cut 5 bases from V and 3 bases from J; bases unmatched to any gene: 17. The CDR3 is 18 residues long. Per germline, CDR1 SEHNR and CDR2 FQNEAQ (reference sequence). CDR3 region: CASSRPIPNRGKHTEAFF. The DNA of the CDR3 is TGTGCCAGCAGCCGGCCAATCCCAAACAGGGGGAAACACACTGAAGCTTTCTTT. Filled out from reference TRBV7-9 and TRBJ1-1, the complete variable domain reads DTGVSQNPRHKITKRGQNVTFRCDPISEHNRLYWYRQTLGQGPEFLTYFQNEAQLEKSRLLSDRFSAERPKGSFSTLEIQRTEQGDSAMYLCASSRPIPNRGKHTEAFFGQGTRLTVV.

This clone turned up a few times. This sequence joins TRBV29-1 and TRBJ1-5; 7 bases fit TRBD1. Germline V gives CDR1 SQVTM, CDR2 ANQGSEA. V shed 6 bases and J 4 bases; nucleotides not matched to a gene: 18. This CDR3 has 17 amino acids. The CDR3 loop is CSVGIPPRQGQNQPQHF. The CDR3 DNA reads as TGCAGCGTGGGAATCCCTCCCCGACAGGGTCAGAATCAGCCCCAGCATTTT.

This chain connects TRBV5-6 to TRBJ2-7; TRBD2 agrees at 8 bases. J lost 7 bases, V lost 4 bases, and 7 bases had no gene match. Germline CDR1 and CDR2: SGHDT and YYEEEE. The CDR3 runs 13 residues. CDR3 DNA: TGTGCCAGCAGCACCGGACTAGCCAAAGAGCAGTACTTC. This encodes CASSTGLAKEQYF.

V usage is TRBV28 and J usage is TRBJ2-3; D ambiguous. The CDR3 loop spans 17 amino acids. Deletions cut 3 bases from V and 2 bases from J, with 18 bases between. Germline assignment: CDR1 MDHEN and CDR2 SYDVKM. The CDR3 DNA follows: TGTGCCAGCAGTTTCTCGATGCAAAGGAGTTACACAGATACGCAGTATTTT. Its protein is CASSFSMQRSYTDTQYF.

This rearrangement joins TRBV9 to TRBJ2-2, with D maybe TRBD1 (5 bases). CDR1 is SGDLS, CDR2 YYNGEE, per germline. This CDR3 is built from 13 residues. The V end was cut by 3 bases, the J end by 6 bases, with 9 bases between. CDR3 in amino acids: CASSARDAGELFF. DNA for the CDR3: TGTGCCAGCAGCGCCAGGGATGCCGGGGAGCTGTTTTTT.

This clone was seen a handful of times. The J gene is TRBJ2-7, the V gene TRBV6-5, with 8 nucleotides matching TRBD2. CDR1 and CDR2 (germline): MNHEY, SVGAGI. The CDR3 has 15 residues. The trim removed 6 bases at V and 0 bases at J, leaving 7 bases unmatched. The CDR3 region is CASRGTSPFSYEQYF. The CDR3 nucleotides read TGTGCCAGCAGGGGGACTAGTCCTTTCTCCTACGAGCAGTACTTC.

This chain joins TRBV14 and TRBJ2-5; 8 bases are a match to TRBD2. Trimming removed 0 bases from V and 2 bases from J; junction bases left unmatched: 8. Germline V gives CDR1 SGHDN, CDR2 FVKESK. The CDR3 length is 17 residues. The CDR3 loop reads CASSQEKSGTRQETQYF. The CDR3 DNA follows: TGTGCCAGCAGCCAAGAAAAGTCCGGGACTAGGCAAGAGACCCAGTACTTC.

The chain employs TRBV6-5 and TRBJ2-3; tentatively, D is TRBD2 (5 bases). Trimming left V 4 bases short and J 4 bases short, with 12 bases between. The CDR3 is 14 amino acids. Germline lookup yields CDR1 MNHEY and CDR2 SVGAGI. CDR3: CASSSLGEPDTQYF. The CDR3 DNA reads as TGTGCCAGCAGTTCCCTTGGGGAGCCAGATACGCAGTATTTT.

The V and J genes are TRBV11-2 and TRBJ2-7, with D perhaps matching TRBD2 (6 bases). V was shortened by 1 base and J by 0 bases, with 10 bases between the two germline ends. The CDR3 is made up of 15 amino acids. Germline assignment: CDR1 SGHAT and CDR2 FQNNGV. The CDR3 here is CASSLGLANSYEQYF. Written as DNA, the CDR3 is TGTGCCAGCAGCTTAGGGCTAGCGAACTCCTACGAGCAGTACTTC.

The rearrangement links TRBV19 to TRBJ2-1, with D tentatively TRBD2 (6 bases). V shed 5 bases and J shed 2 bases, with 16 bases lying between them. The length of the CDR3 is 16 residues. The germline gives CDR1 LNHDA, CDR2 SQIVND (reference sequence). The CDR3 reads CASSVGAGRTYNEQFF. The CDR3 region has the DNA TGTGCCAGTAGTGTAGGAGCGGGTAGAACCTACAATGAGCAGTTCTTC.

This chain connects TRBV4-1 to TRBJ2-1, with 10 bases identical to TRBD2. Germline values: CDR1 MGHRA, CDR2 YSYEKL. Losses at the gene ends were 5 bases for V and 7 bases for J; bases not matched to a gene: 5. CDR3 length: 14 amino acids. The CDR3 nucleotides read TGCGCCAGCAGCATCAGGACTAGCGGTAATGAGCAGTTCTTC. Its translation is CASSIRTSGNEQFF.

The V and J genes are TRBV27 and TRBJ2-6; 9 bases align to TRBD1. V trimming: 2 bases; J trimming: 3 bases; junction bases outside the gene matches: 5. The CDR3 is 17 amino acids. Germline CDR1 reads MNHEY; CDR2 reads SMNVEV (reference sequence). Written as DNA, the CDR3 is TGTGCCAGCAGTTTACTGGGACAGGGTATTGGGGCCAACGTCCTGACTTTC. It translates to CASSLLGQGIGANVLTF.

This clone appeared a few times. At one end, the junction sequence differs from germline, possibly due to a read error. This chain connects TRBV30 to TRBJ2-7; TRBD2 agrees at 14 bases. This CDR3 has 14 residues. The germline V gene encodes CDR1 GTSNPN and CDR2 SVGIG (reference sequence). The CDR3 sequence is CAWSVGLAGASGFF. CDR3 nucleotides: TGTGCCTGGAGTGTGGGACTAGCGGGAGCAAGCGGCTTCTTC.

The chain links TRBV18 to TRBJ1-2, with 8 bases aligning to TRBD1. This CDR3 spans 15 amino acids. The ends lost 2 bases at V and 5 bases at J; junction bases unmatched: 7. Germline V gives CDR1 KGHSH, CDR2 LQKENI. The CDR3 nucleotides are TGTGCCAGCTCACCATCAGGGGGCGGGATATATGGCTACACCTTC. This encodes CASSPSGGGIYGYTF.

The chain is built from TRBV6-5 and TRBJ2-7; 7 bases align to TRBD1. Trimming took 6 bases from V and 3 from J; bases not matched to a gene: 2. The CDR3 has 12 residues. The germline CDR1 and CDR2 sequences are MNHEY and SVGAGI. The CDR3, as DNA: TGTGCCAGCAGCAACAGGGGCTACGAGCAGTACTTC. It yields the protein CASSNRGYEQYF.

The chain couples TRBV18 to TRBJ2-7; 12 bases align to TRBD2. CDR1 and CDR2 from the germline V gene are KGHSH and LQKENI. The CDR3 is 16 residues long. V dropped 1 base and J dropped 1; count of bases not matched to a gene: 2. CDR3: CASSPRLAGESYEQYF. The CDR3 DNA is TGTGCCAGCTCACCACGACTAGCGGGAGAATCCTACGAGCAGTACTTC.